The source of this T cell receptor (beta chain) is a study of lymphopenia after photon versus proton radiotherapy. The protocol was immunoSEQ multiplex PCR, while the TCRdb copy is restricted to in-frame clones and leaves out a portion. Altogether about 42,000 clones are present, approximately 80% being singletons, with the ten largest covering 20% to 25%. Concerning this clone itself: Its antigen is not known.

Broader study findings: Under photons, naive T cells and diversity fell while effector/memory populations rose. After lymphocyte nadir, photon-treated repertoires showed oligoclonal expansion, especially CD8+ Temra. Larger post-nadir TCR diversity loss correlated inversely with survival in deceased patients.

CDR3 size: 13 residues. Looked up from germline, CDR1 is SQVTM and CDR2 is ANQGSEA. The junction had 9 bases not matched to a gene; V was cut back by 6 bases and J by 5 bases. Sequenced material: peripheral blood, taken from a patient treated with proton-based radiotherapy. The clonotype originates from a woman aged 70-85 years with pancreatic cancer. V usage is TRBV29-1 and J usage is TRBJ1-1, with 7 nucleotides matching TRBD1. DNA of the CDR3: TGCAGCGTCGTACAGGGGAGGGTTACTGAAGCTTTCTTT. Translation gives CSVVQGRVTEAFF.